This T cell receptor (beta chain) was recovered during a study of identical twins. This clonotype was seen repeatedly, ten times or more. Its matching antigen is unknown. Study outcomes and limitations: There was an excess of low generation probability in the out-of-frame alpha sequences that twins shared. The models gave estimates that fell short of the out-of-frame TCR alpha sharing seen in monozygotic twins.

cDNA molecules carried unique molecular identifiers, and template switching added a universal primer site. TCRdb independently ran MiXCR on the 5' RACE reads; one entry per CDR3 protein. The sample has nearly 650,000 distinct CDR3 sequences, about 7.6% seen once; the top ten hold around 1.6%. Trimming took off 6 bases at V and 1 base at J, with 8 bases between the two ends. The CDR3 has 12 residues. From germline, CDR1 is DFQATT and CDR2 SNEGSKA (reference sequence). Healthy Caucasians provided all donations. These data were likewise used in another study, on yellow fever vaccine responses in identical twins.

Sequenced material: PBMCs. This TCR derives from a woman between 18 and 30 years old in good health. The chain employs TRBV20-1 and TRBJ2-3; D possibly corresponds to TRBD1 (5 bases). CDR3 sequence (DNA): TGCAGTGCCAAACAGGGCACAGATACGCAGTATTTT. Its protein product is CSAKQGTDTQYF.